The sequence of this TCR beta chain was determined in a study of neurological immune-mediated disorders. Study-level results: The absence of any CDR3 amino acid sequence shared by expanded clones across subjects suggests that repertoires were private in all groups.

TCRdb re-called the 5' RACE reads through MiXCR, storing one row per CDR3 protein. The sample holds 80,000 to 95,000 distinct CDR3 sequences, around 3.5% seen once. Of note for this clonotype: Its target is unknown. A much larger clone is a single base away; this may be a read error.

Unsorted libraries were prepared from 2 million PBMCs that had been stored at -80 C. CDR1 and CDR2 (germline): KGHSH, LQKENI. The CDR3 extends over 13 amino acids. The V call is TRBV18, the J call TRBJ2-5, with D maybe TRBD1 (5 bases). The receptor was isolated from a woman between 45 and 60 years old with multiple sclerosis. What was sequenced was PBMCs. The CDR3 DNA follows: TGTGCCAGCTCGGAACGACAGCAAGAGAACCAGTACTTC. Translation gives CASSERQQENQYF.